These T cell receptor beta chains were read from a single sample in a study of control samples from healthy donors and cancer patients. The protocol was immunoSEQ multiplex PCR, while the TCRdb copy is restricted to in-frame clones and leaves out a portion. The sample lists about 120,000 clones; about 86% were seen once. Material for sequencing was blood. The receptors stem from a man aged 25 to 40 in good health. Both conserved end residues are part of each CDR3. A D gene is named only where the DNA matches it firmly. Some rows mark clone size as missing; the rest say once, few, many or name a class of expanded clone.

>TRBV11-2|.|.|TRBJ1-2
CASSIQGPYGYTF
TGTGCCAGCAGCATACAGGGACCCTATGGCTACACCTTC
>TRBV5-1|.|.|TRBJ1-1
CASSPTTGNTEAFF
TGCGCCAGCAGCCCAACAACGGGGAACACTGAAGCTTTCTTT
>TRBV5-1|TRBD1|few|TRBJ1-1
CASSRGQGDGEAFF
TGCGCCAGCAGCAGGGGACAGGGGGACGGTGAAGCTTTCTTT
>TRBV27|.|.|TRBJ1-6
CASSSQPTAQLHF
TGTGCCAGCAGTTCACAACCAACAGCCCAACTCCACTTT
>TRBV30|.|once|TRBJ1-6
CAWSVWGNSPLHF
TGTGCCTGGAGTGTATGGGGTAATTCACCCCTCCACTTT
>TRBV2|.|.|TRBJ1-2
CASSAGVYGYTF
TGTGCCAGCAGTGCAGGTGTCTATGGCTACACCTTC
>TRBV25-1|TRBD1|.|TRBJ2-3
CASSATGVGADTQYF
TGTGCCAGCAGCGCGACAGGGGTGGGGGCAGATACGCAGTATTTT
>TRBV11-3|.|.|TRBJ2-1
CASSRDASYNEQFF
TGTGCCAGCAGCCGGGACGCCTCCTACAATGAGCAGTTCTTC
>TRBV6-6|.|.|TRBJ2-3
CASTAGGGSTDTQYF
TGTGCCAGCACCGCCGGAGGGGGTAGCACAGATACGCAGTATTTT
>TRBV5-8|.|.|TRBJ1-1
CASRGGPWGFDTEAFF
TGTGCCAGCAGGGGGGGACCCTGGGGATTCGACACTGAAGCTTTCTTT
>TRBV2|.|.|TRBJ1-6
CASNRVSSYNSPLHF
TGTGCCAGCAACCGGGTTAGCTCCTATAATTCACCCCTCCACTTT
>TRBV2|TRBD1|.|TRBJ1-1
CASSGTGGNTEAFF
TGTGCCAGCAGTGGGACAGGAGGGAACACTGAAGCTTTCTTT
>TRBV6-5|.|.|TRBJ1-5
CASSRLNQPQHF
TGTGCCAGCAGCCGCCTTAATCAGCCCCAGCATTTT
>TRBV6-1|.|.|TRBJ1-2
CASSEGAGNARYGYTF
TGTGCCAGCAGTGAAGGGGCCGGCAACGCCCGCTATGGCTACACCTTC
>TRBV11-2|.|.|TRBJ1-2
CASSLSRAYGYTF
TGTGCCAGCAGCCTGTCACGGGCCTATGGCTACACCTTC
>TRBV19|.|.|TRBJ1-3
CASAPVDSGNTIYF
TGTGCCAGCGCCCCGGTGGACTCTGGAAACACCATATATTTT
>TRBV9|.|.|TRBJ2-2
CASSVRQRNTGELFF
TGTGCCAGCAGCGTCAGGCAGCGGAACACCGGGGAGCTGTTTTTT
>TRBV6-5|.|.|TRBJ1-5
CASSPGAPNQPQHF
TGTGCCAGCAGTCCAGGGGCACCCAATCAGCCCCAGCATTTT
>TRBV10-1|TRBD2|.|TRBJ2-7
CASSGPLAGGREQYF
TGCGCCAGCAGTGGCCCTTTAGCGGGGGGGCGAGAGCAGTACTTC
>TRBV25-1|.|.|TRBJ2-6
CASSAAGANVLTF
TGTGCCAGCAGTGCGGCCGGGGCCAACGTCCTGACTTTC
>TRBV7-8|TRBD2|once|TRBJ2-7
CASRRGAEQYF
TGTGCCAGCAGGCGGGGGGCCGAGCAGTACTTC
>TRBV3-1/TRBV3-2|TRBD1|.|TRBJ1-3
CASRQGAVGNTIYF
TGTGCCAGCAGGCAGGGGGCGGTTGGAAACACCATATATTTT
>TRBV12-3/TRBV12-4|TRBD1|.|TRBJ1-5
CASKGQGNQPQHF
TGTGCCAGCAAGGGACAGGGCAATCAGCCCCAGCATTTT
>TRBV11-2|.|once|TRBJ2-1
CASSLRSGGAYNEQFF
TGTGCCAGCAGCTTACGGTCAGGGGGGGCCTACAATGAGCAGTTCTTC
>TRBV14|.|.|TRBJ2-3
CASSQIQGHHTQYF
TGTGCCAGCAGCCAAATTCAGGGGCACCATACGCAGTATTTT
>TRBV10-3|.|once|TRBJ1-1
CAISESRATVMNTEAFF
TGTGCCATCAGTGAGTCGAGGGCTACAGTCATGAACACTGAAGCTTTCTTT
>TRBV7-2|.|few|TRBJ1-5
CASSNGGGNQPQHF
TGTGCCAGCAGCAACGGGGGAGGCAATCAGCCCCAGCATTTT
>TRBV24-1|.|.|TRBJ2-2
CATSLGQNTGELFF
TGTGCCACCAGTCTCGGACAGAACACCGGGGAGCTGTTTTTT
>TRBV27|.|.|TRBJ2-1
CASSLSSGATYNEQFF
TGTGCCAGCAGTTTATCGTCGGGGGCCACCTACAATGAGCAGTTCTTC
>TRBV6-5|TRBD2|.|TRBJ2-1
CASSRLANEQFF
TGTGCCAGCAGTCGACTAGCTAATGAGCAGTTCTTC
>TRBV28|.|.|TRBJ1-1
CASSLEAGAEAFF
TGTGCCAGCAGTTTGGAAGCGGGTGCTGAAGCTTTCTTT
>TRBV3-1/TRBV3-2|.|once|TRBJ1-1
CASSQGQGRDTEAFF
TGTGCCAGCAGCCAAGGCCAGGGAAGGGACACTGAAGCTTTCTTT
>TRBV24-1|TRBD1|.|TRBJ2-5
CATSGRDRGQETQYF
TGTGCCACCAGTGGACGGGACAGGGGGCAAGAGACCCAGTACTTC
>TRBV11-2|TRBD2|once|TRBJ2-3
CASRPFPGLATDTQYF
TGTGCCAGCAGACCGTTCCCGGGACTAGCGACAGATACGCAGTATTTT
>TRBV3-1/TRBV3-2|.|once|TRBJ1-1
CASGTHRNSEAFF
TGTGCCAGCGGAACTCACAGAAATAGTGAAGCTTTCTTT
>TRBV13|.|.|TRBJ2-1
CASSRYNEQFF
TGTGCCAGCAGCCGCTACAATGAGCAGTTCTTC
>TRBV18|.|.|TRBJ1-1
CASSPRKGGAEAFF
TGTGCCAGCTCACCACGAAAGGGAGGAGCTGAAGCTTTCTTT
>TRBV6-1|.|.|TRBJ1-2
CASSEKGFGYTF
TGTGCCAGCAGTGAAAAGGGGTTCGGCTACACCTTC
>TRBV19|.|.|TRBJ1-4
CASKKLNEKLFF
TGTGCCAGTAAGAAGTTAAATGAAAAACTGTTTTTT
>TRBV11-2|TRBD1|.|TRBJ1-5
CASSGQGSGNQPQHF
TGTGCCAGCAGTGGACAGGGATCGGGCAATCAGCCCCAGCATTTT